These 29 T cell receptor beta chains were sequenced from one sample in a study of blood T cell repertoires in COVID-19. Only in-frame clones appear in the TCRdb table, and some are missing; sequencing was by immunoSEQ multiplex PCR. The sample carries hundreds of thousands of clones, about 88% recorded once. Sequencing was done on a sample of PBMCs or T cells enriched from blood (not recorded which). These receptors were collected from a woman between 45 and 65 years old who had recovered from COVID-19.

The chain uses TRBV6-4 and TRBJ1-6; 9 positions match TRBD1. With 0 bases clipped from V and 9 bases from J, the junction kept 6 bases outside the gene matches. The CDR3 length is 16 residues. The germline CDR1 and CDR2 sequences are MRHNA and SNTAGT. This CDR3 is CASSDSGTGNSSPLHF. The CDR3 coding sequence is TGTGCCAGCAGTGACTCCGGGACAGGGAATAGTTCACCCCTCCACTTT.

The chain links TRBV7-2 to TRBJ2-7; 9 nucleotides agree with TRBD2. There are 13 residues in the CDR3. Germline lookup yields CDR1 SGHTA and CDR2 FQGNSA. The trim removed 7 bases at V and 7 bases at J, leaving 8 bases unmatched. The CDR3 loop is CASTLMAGGEQYF. CDR3 bases: TGTGCCAGCACCCTCATGGCGGGAGGGGAGCAGTACTTC.

V gene TRBV5-1 combines with J gene TRBJ2-1, with a tentative D call TRBD2 (5 bases). There are 13 residues in the CDR3. Germline CDR1 SGHRS, CDR2 YFSETQ. V lost 5 bases, J lost 4 bases, and 10 bases lay in between. The CDR3 nucleotides are TGCGCCAGCAGTAGCGCCGGATACAATGAGCAGTTCTTC. Translating gives CASSSAGYNEQFF. Using reference TRBV5-1 and TRBJ2-1 for the parts outside the CDR3, the full variable domain is KAGVTQTPRYLIKTRGQQVTLSCSPISGHRSVSWYQQTPGQGLQFLFEYFSETQRNKGNFPGRFSGRQFSNSRSEMNVSTLELGDSALYLCASSSAGYNEQFFGPGTRLTVL.

V usage is TRBV5-1 and J usage is TRBJ2-2; TRBD2 aligns across 8 bases. V shed 9 bases, J shed 5 bases, and the junction held 12 bases outside the gene matches. There are 15 residues in the CDR3. CDR1 and CDR2 (germline): SGHRS, YFSETQ. In DNA form, the CDR3 reads TGCGCCACCAGGAGGTTGGAGCGGGAGACCGGGGAGCTGTTTTTT. This sequence encodes CATRRLERETGELFF.

This sequence joins TRBV18 and TRBJ2-1; D is perhaps TRBD2 (6 bases). This CDR3 contains 15 residues. Trimming pared 2 bases from V and 9 bases from J, leaving 17 bases between. Per germline, CDR1 KGHSH and CDR2 LQKENI. In nucleotides, the CDR3 is TGTGCCAGCTCACCAACCCTGACTAGTCCCAGTGAGCAGTTCTTC. It encodes CASSPTLTSPSEQFF.

The chain combines TRBV5-4 with TRBJ1-5; D remains unclear. The V gene lost 0 bases and the J gene lost 0 bases, with 10 bases spanning the gap. CDR3 length: 16 amino acids. CDR1 and CDR2 (germline): SGHNT, YYREEE (reference sequence). CDR3 sequence: CASSLAFRDSNQPQHF. CDR3 DNA sequence: TGTGCCAGCAGCTTGGCGTTCCGGGATAGCAATCAGCCCCAGCATTTT.

J is TRBJ2-3 and V is TRBV5-4; TRBD2 matches 9 bases. Germline assignment: CDR1 SGHNT and CDR2 YYREEE (reference sequence). The CDR3 sequence is 16 residues long. Germline trimming cut 4 bases from V and 4 bases from J; bases unmatched to any gene: 10. CDR3 residues: CASSPARGRAPDTQYF. The CDR3, as DNA: TGTGCCAGCAGCCCGGCCCGCGGGAGGGCCCCAGATACGCAGTATTTT. The variable domain in full, completed from reference TRBV5-4 and TRBJ2-3, reads ETGVTQSPTHLIKTRGQQVTLRCSSQSGHNTVSWYQQALGQGPQFIFQYYREEENGRGNFPPRFSGLQFPNYSSELNVNALELDDSALYLCASSPARGRAPDTQYFGPGTRLTVL.

This chain connects TRBV27 to TRBJ2-7, with 9 bases matching TRBD1. CDR3 length equals 14 residues. With V trimmed by 4 bases and J by 6 bases, 7 bases remained unmatched. Germline V gives CDR1 MNHEY, CDR2 SMNVEV (reference sequence). Here the CDR3 reads CASSSRQGVIEQYF. The DNA of the CDR3 is TGTGCCAGCAGTTCACGACAGGGGGTTATCGAGCAGTACTTC.

This rearrangement joins TRBV7-9 to TRBJ1-6, with 8 bases aligning to TRBD1. CDR1 is SEHNR, CDR2 FQNEAQ, per germline (reference sequence). This CDR3 spans 16 amino acids. With V trimmed by 1 base and J by 10 bases, 9 bases remained unmatched. The CDR3 DNA reads TGTGCCAGCAGCTTAGGAGGACAGGGCATTCGCTCACCCCTCCACTTT. Translating gives CASSLGGQGIRSPLHF.

This clone was picked up one time. This chain joins TRBV27 and TRBJ2-3; D is perhaps TRBD2 (5 bases). This CDR3 has 16 amino acids. V lost 2 bases and J lost 4, with 16 bases in between. Per the germline V gene, CDR1 is MNHEY and CDR2 is SMNVEV (reference sequence). DNA of the CDR3: TGTGCCAGCAGTTTAGGTGCCCCGGGGAGATCAGATACGCAGTATTTT. Its translation: CASSLGAPGRSDTQYF.

The V and J genes are TRBV9 and TRBJ2-1; TRBD2 matches 9 bases. Germline assignment: CDR1 SGDLS and CDR2 YYNGEE. The CDR3 length is 15 residues. V lost 7 bases and J lost 4; bases outside the gene matches: 9. CDR3 sequence: CASAPTSGSYNEQFF. As DNA, the CDR3 is TGTGCCAGCGCCCCGACTAGCGGTTCTTACAATGAGCAGTTCTTC. Full variable domain (missing parts from reference TRBV9 and TRBJ2-1): DSGVTQTPKHLITATGQRVTLRCSPRSGDLSVYWYQQSLDQGLQFLIQYYNGEERAKGNILERFSAQQFPDLHSELNLSSLELGDSALYFCASAPTSGSYNEQFFGPGTRLTVL.

This chain links TRBV27 with TRBJ1-6; 10 bases are a match to TRBD1. Trimming removed 2 bases from V and 8 bases from J; junction bases left unmatched: 3. Per the germline V gene, CDR1 is MNHEY and CDR2 is SMNVEV (reference sequence). This CDR3 is built from 15 residues. This chain's CDR3 is CASSLTDRGDSPLHF. In DNA form, the CDR3 reads TGTGCCAGCAGTTTAACGGACAGGGGGGATTCACCCCTCCACTTT.

This chain links TRBV19 with TRBJ2-1; 8 bases line up with TRBD2. The CDR3 is 15 amino acids. The J segment lost 5 bases and the V segment lost 5 bases, leaving 8 bases of the junction unmatched. CDR1 and CDR2 (germline): LNHDA, SQIVND (reference sequence). The chain's CDR3 is CASSFSSSGHNEQFF. The CDR3 DNA reads TGTGCCAGTAGTTTTTCGTCTAGCGGGCACAATGAGCAGTTCTTC.

The J gene is TRBJ2-7, the V gene TRBV4-1; 8 bases match TRBD1. The junction had 7 bases not matched to a gene; V was cut back by 1 base and J by 2 bases. The CDR3 has 16 amino acids. Germline CDR1 reads MGHRA; CDR2 reads YSYEKL. The DNA of the CDR3 is TGCGCCAGCAGCCAAGGGACAGGGACGATAGCCTACGAGCAGTACTTC. Its translation is CASSQGTGTIAYEQYF.

There are a few counts of this clone. The chain is built from TRBV27 and TRBJ2-7, with 10 bases matching TRBD2. This CDR3 is 18 amino acids long. With V trimmed by 2 bases and J by 2 bases, 12 bases remained unmatched. Germline lookup yields CDR1 MNHEY and CDR2 SMNVEV (reference sequence). CDR3 residues: CASSLLAGASGPAYEQYF. CDR3 DNA: TGTGCCAGCAGTTTACTAGCGGGAGCTTCTGGCCCCGCCTACGAGCAGTACTTC.

This clone was seen just once. The rearrangement uses TRBV7-2 and TRBJ2-2; 7 bases agree with TRBD2. J gave up 7 bases and V 6 bases, and 11 bases lay outside the gene matches. Germline CDR1 reads SGHTA; CDR2 reads FQGNSA. The length of the CDR3 is 15 residues. The CDR3 spells CASSYGLGRNGELFF. The CDR3 DNA reads TGTGCCAGCAGTTATGGACTAGGGCGGAACGGGGAGCTGTTTTTT.

The chain has TRBV27 and TRBJ2-7; 7 bases line up with TRBD1. From germline, CDR1 is MNHEY and CDR2 SMNVEV (reference sequence). With V trimmed by 4 bases and J by 2 bases, 8 bases remained unmatched. This CDR3 is built from 15 residues. CDR3 residues: CASSSHRGKTYEQYF. The CDR3 DNA reads as TGTGCCAGCAGTTCCCACAGGGGTAAGACCTACGAGCAGTACTTC.

This rearrangement joins TRBV30 to TRBJ1-4, with no clear D. This CDR3 is 13 amino acids long. Germline CDR1 is GTSNPN and CDR2 is SVGIG (reference sequence). Trimming removed 4 bases from V and 5 bases from J, with 11 bases in between. In DNA, the CDR3 is TGTGCCTGGAATGGAGGGCGAAATGAAAAACTGTTTTTT. Translating it yields CAWNGGRNEKLFF.

In its sample, this clone was seen a few times. This rearrangement joins TRBV28 to TRBJ1-3; D is ambiguous. Germline CDR1 reads MDHEN; CDR2 reads SYDVKM. The CDR3 is 12 residues long. Trimming left V 3 bases short and J 8 bases short, with 8 bases between. CDR3 DNA sequence: TGTGCCAGCAGTTTGGGAGCAGACACCATATATTTT. Protein: CASSLGADTIYF.

The chain carries TRBV11-2 and TRBJ2-3; D unresolved. Trimming took 7 bases from V and 3 from J, leaving 14 bases between them. Germline V lookup: CDR1 SGHAT, CDR2 FQNNGV. CDR3 length equals 14 residues. The CDR3 sequence: CASNPGQVTDTQYF. DNA of the CDR3: TGTGCCAGCAACCCCGGCCAGGTAACAGATACGCAGTATTTT. The whole variable domain, filled in from reference TRBV11-2 and TRBJ2-3, reads EAGVAQSPRYKIIEKRQSVAFWCNPISGHATLYWYQQILGQGPKLLIQFQNNGVVDDSQLPKDRFSAERLKGVDSTLKIQPAKLEDSAVYLCASNPGQVTDTQYFGPGTRLTVL.

The V and J genes are TRBV5-6 and TRBJ1-2; tentatively, D is TRBD1 (6 bases). CDR3 size: 13 residues. Trimming left V 6 bases short and J 4 bases short, with 13 bases between. Looked up from germline, CDR1 is SGHDT and CDR2 is YYEEEE. The CDR3 loop is CASMPGQTYGYTF. The DNA of the CDR3 is TGTGCCAGCATGCCGGGACAAACCTATGGCTACACCTTC.

The chain links TRBV28 to TRBJ1-2, with D possibly matching TRBD1 (6 bases). This CDR3 has 14 amino acids. Germline V gene data show CDR1 as MDHEN and CDR2 as SYDVKM. With 4 bases removed from V and 7 bases from J, the gap between germline ends came to 16 bases. The DNA of the CDR3 is TGTGCCAGCAGTTCGGCCCAGGGGCGCGCTGGCTACACCTTC. Its protein product is CASSSAQGRAGYTF.

The chain combines TRBV28 with TRBJ1-2; 10 bases align to TRBD1. The CDR3 covers 16 residues. The germline V gene encodes CDR1 MDHEN and CDR2 SYDVKM. Trimming at V came to 4 bases and at J to 4 bases, leaving 9 bases not matched to a gene. CDR3 residues: CASSSIRQGAAYGYTF. DNA of the CDR3: TGTGCCAGCAGTTCCATCAGACAGGGGGCGGCCTATGGCTACACCTTC.

V usage is TRBV3-1 (or the pseudogene TRBV3-2) and J usage is TRBJ2-7; 7 bases are shared with TRBD1. CDR1 and CDR2 (germline): LGHDT, YNNKEL (reference sequence). Trimming removed 1 base from V and 2 bases from J; junction bases left unmatched: 5. The CDR3 contains 15 residues. The DNA of the CDR3 is TGTGCCAGCAGCCAAGCGTACAGGGGCCCCTACGAGCAGTACTTC. Translating it yields CASSQAYRGPYEQYF.

V and J are TRBV5-1 and TRBJ2-2, with 8 bases lining up with TRBD2. The germline gives CDR1 SGHRS, CDR2 YFSETQ. The CDR3 totals 15 residues. J was trimmed by 2 bases and V by 5 bases; bases with no gene match: 5. The CDR3 nucleotides read TGCGCCAGCAGTTACGCGGGGGGAAACACCGGGGAGCTGTTTTTT. Protein: CASSYAGGNTGELFF. Full variable domain (remainder filled in from reference TRBV5-1 and TRBJ2-2): KAGVTQTPRYLIKTRGQQVTLSCSPISGHRSVSWYQQTPGQGLQFLFEYFSETQRNKGNFPGRFSGRQFSNSRSEMNVSTLELGDSALYLCASSYAGGNTGELFFGEGSRLTVL.

Details on this clone: This sample also contains other DNA sequences that code for the same CDR3. The V and J genes are TRBV30 and TRBJ1-5; possibly TRBD1 for D (5 bases). Per the germline V gene, CDR1 is GTSNPN and CDR2 is SVGIG (reference sequence). CDR3 length equals 15 residues. With 0 bases removed from V and 0 bases from J, the gap between germline ends came to 9 bases. The CDR3: CAWSVQGNSNQPQHF. Here the CDR3 DNA reads TGTGCCTGGAGTGTTCAGGGCAATAGCAATCAGCCCCAGCATTTT.

V and J are TRBV5-6 and TRBJ2-7, with 8 bases that match TRBD1. The CDR3 spans 17 residues. Germline V gene data show CDR1 as SGHDT and CDR2 as YYEEEE. J was trimmed by 2 bases and V by 4 bases; bases with no gene match: 14. The CDR3 is CASSLNAGTGETYEQYF. The CDR3 DNA is TGTGCCAGCAGCCTTAATGCCGGGACAGGTGAGACCTACGAGCAGTACTTC.

The V and J genes are TRBV6-1 and TRBJ2-7, with 9 bases that match TRBD1. This CDR3 region has 16 residues. Per the germline V gene, CDR1 is MNHNS and CDR2 is SASEGT. Losses at the gene ends were 1 base for V and 3 bases for J; bases not matched to a gene: 7. The CDR3, as DNA: TGTGCCAGCAGTGAAGACAGGACAGGGGAAGGCTACGAGCAGTACTTC. It is translated as CASSEDRTGEGYEQYF.

The chain employs TRBV2 and TRBJ2-2, with D perhaps TRBD1 (6 bases). The CDR3 runs to 15 residues. The germline V gene has CDR1 SNHLY and CDR2 FYNNEI. With 2 bases removed from V and 2 bases from J, the gap between germline ends came to 9 bases. DNA for the CDR3: TGTGCCAGCAGTGAACAAGGGGGTAACACCGGGGAGCTGTTTTTT. Protein product: CASSEQGGNTGELFF.